One sample yielded the 27 T cell receptor beta chains listed below, sequenced in a study of cytomegalovirus exposure and HLA in healthy donors. TCRdb keeps only in-frame clones here, not all; method: immunoSEQ multiplex PCR. The sample has 110,000 or so clones, more than 85% seen once; the top ten hold around 4.5%. Specimen: PBMCs. The receptors derive from a man between 18 and 35 years old in good health and CMV-seropositive.

This chain joins TRBV5-6 and TRBJ2-2; the match to TRBD1 covers 7 bases. The V and J ends lost 2 bases and 2 bases, in that order; junction bases with no gene match: 6. Per germline, CDR1 SGHDT and CDR2 YYEEEE. This CDR3 is built from 16 residues. DNA of the CDR3: TGTGCCAGCAGCTTCTGGGGGACAGCCAACACCGGGGAGCTGTTTTTT. This gives the protein CASSFWGTANTGELFF.

The chain is built from TRBV14 and TRBJ2-3; weak D call: TRBD2 (6 bases). The CDR3 length is 15 residues. V gave up 2 bases and J gave up 3 bases, with 12 bases separating them. CDR1 and CDR2 (germline): SGHDN, FVKESK. CDR3 sequence (DNA): TGTGCCAGCAGCCAAATCGCGGGGAAAACAGATACGCAGTATTTT. Amino acid sequence: CASSQIAGKTDTQYF.

CDR3: CASSFLPDSTYEQYF. The CDR3 DNA reads TGTGCCAGTAGTTTCCTTCCGGACAGTACCTACGAGCAGTACTTC. This chain joins TRBV19 and TRBJ2-7; perhaps TRBD1 as D (6 bases). The V and J ends lost 5 bases and 2 bases respectively, with 16 bases between them. The CDR3 extends over 15 amino acids. CDR1 LNHDA and CDR2 SQIVND come from the germline V gene (reference sequence).

The chain is built from TRBV7-2 and TRBJ1-1; TRBD1 matches 7 bases. This CDR3 is 13 amino acids long. J was trimmed by 7 bases and V by 5 bases; bases with no gene match: 7. CDR1 is SGHTA and CDR2 is FQGNSA in the germline V gene. The CDR3 protein is CASSADRAFEAFF. For the CDR3, the DNA is TGTGCCAGCAGCGCAGACAGGGCTTTTGAAGCTTTCTTT.

CDR3 DNA: TGTGCCAGCACCAGCCAGGGAGGCCACACTGAAGCTTTCTTT. Translation: CASTSQGGHTEAFF. The chain joins TRBV13 to TRBJ1-1; D is possibly TRBD1 (5 bases). The V end was cut by 7 bases, the J end by 3 bases, with 15 bases between. The CDR3 is 14 amino acids. Germline V gives CDR1 PRHDT, CDR2 FYEKMQ (reference sequence).

The rearrangement joins TRBV4-2 to TRBJ2-6, with 10 positions matching TRBD1. V lost 1 base and J lost 3; bases outside the gene matches: 3. This CDR3 region has 17 residues. Germline V gene sequence: CDR1 LGHNA, CDR2 YNFKEQ. CDR3 sequence (DNA): TGTGCCAGCAGCCAAGCCGGGACAGGGGATGGGGCCAACGTCCTGACTTTC. It codes for CASSQAGTGDGANVLTF.

This sequence joins TRBV4-2 and TRBJ2-3; D perhaps matches TRBD1 (6 bases). The CDR3 runs 16 residues. CDR1 and CDR2 from the germline V gene are LGHNA and YNFKEQ. Trimming shortened V by 0 bases and J by 0 bases, and 10 bases separated the two germline ends. For the CDR3, the DNA is TGTGCCAGCAGCCAAGATGTCAGGGGAAGCACAGATACGCAGTATTTT. Amino acid sequence: CASSQDVRGSTDTQYF.

CDR3 coding DNA: TGTGCCAGCAGCCGTCCGGCGGAGGGAGACACTGAAGCTTTCTTT. Translation: CASSRPAEGDTEAFF. The chain is built from TRBV28 and TRBJ1-1; D gene uncertain. The germline gives CDR1 MDHEN, CDR2 SYDVKM. CDR3 length: 15 residues. The V end was cut by 6 bases, the J end by 3 bases, with 17 bases between. Based on the CDR3 plus reference TRBV28 and TRBJ1-1, the full variable domain is DVKVTQSSRYLVKRTGEKVFLECVQDMDHENMFWYRQDPGLGLRLIYFSYDVKMKEKGDIPEGYSVSREKKERFSLILESASTNQTSMYLCASSRPAEGDTEAFFGQGTRLTVV.

This clone appeared once. This sequence joins TRBV18 and TRBJ1-2, with D possibly matching TRBD1 (5 bases). V shed 4 bases and J shed 2 bases, with 14 bases lying between them. This CDR3 has 15 residues. Germline V gene sequence: CDR1 KGHSH, CDR2 LQKENI. The CDR3 region has the DNA TGTGCCAGCTCACATGGTGGGGACTCAAACTATGGCTACACCTTC. Translating gives CASSHGGDSNYGYTF.

This chain joins TRBV7-9 and TRBJ2-2; no reliable D call. CDR1 and CDR2 (germline): SEHNR, FQNEAQ (reference sequence). The CDR3 consists of 12 residues. The germline V and J ends were trimmed by 4 bases and 8 bases, with 8 bases remaining between them. The CDR3 DNA sequence: TGTGCCAGCAGCTCTCTAAGAGGGGAGCTGTTTTTT. Its protein is CASSSLRGELFF.

This clone occurred once. This chain links TRBV5-4 with TRBJ2-5; D may be TRBD2 (6 bases). Looked up from germline, CDR1 is SGHNT and CDR2 is YYREEE (reference sequence). Trimming cost V 0 bases and J 5 bases, with 8 bases left between them. The CDR3 is made up of 13 amino acids. The CDR3 region is CASSLAGRETQYF. DNA for the CDR3: TGTGCCAGCAGCTTGGCAGGGAGGGAGACCCAGTACTTC.

The rearrangement uses TRBV4-2 and TRBJ2-5; 10 bases fit TRBD2. The CDR3 loop spans 17 amino acids. Germline values: CDR1 LGHNA, CDR2 YNFKEQ. V dropped 1 base and J dropped 5; count of bases not matched to a gene: 10. The CDR3 region is CASSQGTSGASGETQYF. The DNA for the CDR3 is TGTGCCAGCAGCCAAGGAACTAGCGGGGCGTCCGGGGAGACCCAGTACTTC.

This clone was seen once. The chain recombines TRBV27 with TRBJ1-5; a possible D gene is TRBD1 (6 bases). From germline, CDR1 is MNHEY and CDR2 SMNVEV (reference sequence). The length of the CDR3 is 15 residues. V was shortened by 3 bases and J by 6 bases, with 15 bases between the two germline ends. CDR3 loop: CASSFGGGGGQPQHF. The DNA of the CDR3 is TGTGCCAGCAGTTTTGGAGGGGGGGGTGGTCAGCCCCAGCATTTT.

The gene calls are TRBV11-2 and TRBJ1-1, with TRBD1 identical over 7 bases. CDR1 is SGHAT, CDR2 FQNNGV, per germline. The CDR3 is made up of 14 amino acids. The junction had 6 bases not matched to a gene; V was cut back by 2 bases and J by 6 bases. The CDR3 sequence: CASSLSTRGPEAFF. CDR3 DNA: TGTGCCAGCAGCTTATCAACAAGGGGGCCTGAAGCTTTCTTT.

The count of this clone is one. The chain uses TRBV19 and TRBJ1-2; D perhaps matches TRBD1 (6 bases). CDR3 length: 14 residues. Between the trimmed V and J ends, which lost 10 bases and 3 bases, there was a span of 18 bases. Germline V CDR1 and CDR2: LNHDA, SQIVND (reference sequence). The CDR3 protein is CATQLQGSHYGYTF. Written as DNA, the CDR3 is TGTGCCACCCAATTGCAGGGGTCGCACTATGGCTACACCTTC.

The rearrangement joins TRBV5-8 to TRBJ2-5; 12 bases align to TRBD1. The CDR3 runs to 15 residues. CDR1 SGHTS and CDR2 YDEGEE come from the germline V gene. J lost 7 bases, V lost 3 bases, and 7 bases had no gene match. CDR3 residues: CASSSRDRGLGTQYF. The CDR3 nucleotides read TGTGCCAGCAGCTCCCGGGACAGGGGGCTCGGGACCCAGTACTTC.

The V gene is TRBV11-2, the J gene TRBJ2-7; D not certain. Germline assignment: CDR1 SGHAT and CDR2 FQNNGV. With 5 bases removed from V and 3 bases from J, the gap between germline ends came to 17 bases. The CDR3 length is 15 residues. CDR3 loop: CASSHLRHRLYEQYF. The CDR3 DNA is TGTGCCAGCAGCCACCTGAGACACCGTCTCTACGAGCAGTACTTC. Looking up the rest from reference TRBV11-2 and TRBJ2-7 gives the full variable domain: EAGVAQSPRYKIIEKRQSVAFWCNPISGHATLYWYQQILGQGPKLLIQFQNNGVVDDSQLPKDRFSAERLKGVDSTLKIQPAKLEDSAVYLCASSHLRHRLYEQYFGPGTRLTVT.

The DNA for the CDR3 is TGTGCCAGCGGGGAACAGGGTGCTCGGCCCCAGCATTTT. It yields the protein CASGEQGARPQHF. V is TRBV2 and J is TRBJ1-5; the D gene is possibly TRBD1 (6 bases). CDR1 is SNHLY and CDR2 is FYNNEI in the germline V gene. The CDR3 extends over 13 amino acids. Trimming pared 8 bases from V and 9 bases from J, leaving 17 bases between.

This rearrangement joins TRBV12-5 to TRBJ1-4; the D gene is possibly TRBD1 (6 bases). The CDR3 length is 14 residues. The V gene's germline CDR1 is LGHNT and CDR2 FRNRAP. Trimming cost V 6 bases and J 8 bases, with 16 bases left between them. Here the CDR3 reads CASGLQGENEKLFF. The DNA for the CDR3 is TGTGCTAGTGGGCTACAGGGTGAGAACGAAAAACTGTTTTTT.

This chain joins TRBV19 and TRBJ1-5; weak D call: TRBD1 (6 bases). The CDR3 runs to 13 residues. The germline gives CDR1 LNHDA, CDR2 SQIVND (reference sequence). The V and J ends lost 10 bases and 4 bases respectively, with 14 bases between them. CDR3 in amino acids: CATGDTRNQPQHF. CDR3 nucleotides: TGTGCCACCGGGGACACTCGGAATCAGCCCCAGCATTTT.

This chain connects TRBV7-9 to TRBJ1-2; D ambiguous. Trimming pared 5 bases from V and 4 bases from J, leaving 14 bases between. This CDR3 comprises 14 residues. Germline assignment: CDR1 SEHNR and CDR2 FQNEAQ (reference sequence). The DNA of the CDR3 is TGTGCCAGCAGCCCCCTGGCAGATTCCTATGGCTACACCTTC. This translates into CASSPLADSYGYTF. Drawing the rest from reference TRBV7-9 and TRBJ1-2, the complete variable domain is DTGVSQNPRHKITKRGQNVTFRCDPISEHNRLYWYRQTLGQGPEFLTYFQNEAQLEKSRLLSDRFSAERPKGSFSTLEIQRTEQGDSAMYLCASSPLADSYGYTFGSGTRLTVV.

This chain uses TRBV29-1 with TRBJ2-1, with 14 bases that match TRBD2. This CDR3 is 18 amino acids long. Germline V lookup: CDR1 SQVTM, CDR2 ANQGSEA. V lost 6 bases to trimming and J lost 0 bases; unmatched junction nucleotides: 10. CDR3 sequence (DNA): TGCAGCGTCCGGACTAGCGGGGGGCAAACGAGCTCCTACAATGAGCAGTTCTTC. Translated, it gives CSVRTSGGQTSSYNEQFF.

This rearrangement joins TRBV6-5 to TRBJ2-7; D is possibly TRBD2 (5 bases). From germline, CDR1 is MNHEY and CDR2 SVGAGI. Trimming took off 6 bases at V and 0 bases at J, with 9 bases between the two ends. This CDR3 has 13 amino acids. This CDR3 reads CASSEGPSYEQYF. The CDR3 nucleotides read TGTGCCAGCAGCGAGGGTCCCTCCTACGAGCAGTACTTC.

CDR3 sequence (DNA): TGTGCCAGCAGAAACAATCACGGGACTAGAATGGACGATGAGCAGTTCTTC. This encodes CASRNNHGTRMDDEQFF. The rearrangement links TRBV7-6 to TRBJ2-1; TRBD2 aligns across 8 bases. This CDR3 is 17 amino acids long. Trimming cost V 6 bases and J 8 bases; bases outside gene matches: 18. CDR1 and CDR2 (germline): SGHVS, FNYEAQ.

The chain recombines TRBV19 with TRBJ2-3; TRBD1 matches 7 bases. The CDR3 has 15 amino acids. The junction had 8 bases not matched to a gene; V was cut back by 5 bases and J by 3 bases. The germline gives CDR1 LNHDA, CDR2 SQIVND (reference sequence). This CDR3 reads CASSVGTEITDTQYF. The CDR3 DNA reads TGTGCCAGTAGTGTAGGGACAGAAATTACAGATACGCAGTATTTT.

The sample holds a few counts of this clone. This rearrangement joins TRBV11-2 to TRBJ2-7; 8 nucleotides agree with TRBD1. This CDR3 has 14 amino acids. CDR1 and CDR2 from the germline V gene are SGHAT and FQNNGV. V lost 3 bases, J lost 6 bases, and 7 bases stayed unmatched. CDR3 bases: TGTGCCAGCAGCTTCGCAGGGGGCGTGGGCGAGCAGTACTTC. Encoded protein: CASSFAGGVGEQYF. The full variable domain, its missing parts supplied by reference TRBV11-2 and TRBJ2-7, is EAGVAQSPRYKIIEKRQSVAFWCNPISGHATLYWYQQILGQGPKLLIQFQNNGVVDDSQLPKDRFSAERLKGVDSTLKIQPAKLEDSAVYLCASSFAGGVGEQYFGPGTRLTVT.

V is TRBV6-5 and J is TRBJ2-2; D gene uncertain. Trimming stripped 6 bases from V and 5 bases from J, with 16 bases between. The CDR3 runs 15 residues. CDR1 and CDR2 from the germline V gene are MNHEY and SVGAGI. The DNA of the CDR3 is TGTGCCAGCAGCCCTGATTACAGATCAACCGGGGAGCTGTTTTTT. Its translation: CASSPDYRSTGELFF.